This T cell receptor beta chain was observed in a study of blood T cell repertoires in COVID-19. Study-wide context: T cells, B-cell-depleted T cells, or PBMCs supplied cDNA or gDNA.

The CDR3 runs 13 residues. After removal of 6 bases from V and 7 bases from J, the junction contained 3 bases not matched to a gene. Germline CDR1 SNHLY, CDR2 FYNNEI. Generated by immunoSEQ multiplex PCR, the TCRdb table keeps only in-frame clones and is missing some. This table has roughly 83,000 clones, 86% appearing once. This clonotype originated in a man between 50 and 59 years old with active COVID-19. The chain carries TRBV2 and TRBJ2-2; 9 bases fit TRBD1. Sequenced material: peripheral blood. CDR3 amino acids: CASRGQGSGELFF. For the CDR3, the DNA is TGTGCCAGCAGGGGACAGGGAAGCGGGGAGCTGTTTTTT.